What follows are 19 T cell receptor beta chains derived from one specimen sequenced in a study of CD8 T cells in Susac syndrome. The authors reverse transcribed roughly 0.5 to 1 ug RNA with random hexamers. TCRdb passed the immunoSEQ multiplex PCR reads through MiXCR, listing each CDR3 protein once. The sample holds 100,000 or so distinct CDR3 sequences, around 90% seen once. The sample was CD8+ T cells from PBMCs. Receptors originate from a human donor in good health.

The chain links TRBV5-1 to TRBJ2-3; 14 bases are a match to TRBD2. V trimming: 4 bases; J trimming: 4 bases; junction bases outside the gene matches: 5. This CDR3 has 16 amino acids. Looked up from germline, CDR1 is SGHRS and CDR2 is YFSETQ. DNA for the CDR3: TGCGCCAGCAGCGGGGGACTAGCGGGAGTCGCAGATACGCAGTATTTT. Translation: CASSGGLAGVADTQYF.

V is TRBV9 and J is TRBJ2-5; weak D call: TRBD1 (5 bases). The CDR3 sequence is 15 residues long. With 2 bases removed from V and 0 bases from J, the gap between germline ends came to 11 bases. Germline-derived CDR1 and CDR2 are SGDLS and YYNGEE. The CDR3 DNA follows: TGTGCCAGCAGCGTCCAGGGCTTGGACCAAGAGACCCAGTACTTC. It translates to CASSVQGLDQETQYF.

This chain links TRBV19 with TRBJ1-6; the D gene is possibly TRBD1 (6 bases). Germline V lookup: CDR1 LNHDA, CDR2 SQIVND (reference sequence). The CDR3 has 13 residues. V was cut by 4 bases and J by 10 bases, with 11 bases left in between. The CDR3 coding sequence is TGTGCCAGTAGTACCGAGGGGGGATCACCCCTCCACTTT. Protein: CASSTEGGSPLHF.

The chain couples TRBV2 to TRBJ1-5; 9 nucleotides match TRBD1. Germline loops: CDR1 SNHLY, CDR2 FYNNEI. The CDR3 contains 15 residues. V trimming: 6 bases; J trimming: 3 bases; junction bases outside the gene matches: 6. CDR3 coding DNA: TGTGCCAGCAGAAAAACAGGGGGCTCCAATCAGCCCCAGCATTTT. Translation: CASRKTGGSNQPQHF.

The chain combines TRBV21-1 with TRBJ2-1; TRBD1 is the table's D call and was not checked against the DNA. TRBV21-1 is assigned pseudogene status. CDR3 length equals 14 residues. The CDR3: CASSNHLTGTPQFF. In nucleotides, the CDR3 is TGTGCCAGCAGCAACCACTTAACCGGGACCCCCCAATTCTTC.

The chain carries TRBV20-1 and TRBJ2-1, with D possibly matching TRBD2 (5 bases). Trimming cost V 5 bases and J 7 bases, with 18 bases left between them. The CDR3 spans 14 residues. Germline CDR1 DFQATT, CDR2 SNEGSKA (reference sequence). In DNA form, the CDR3 reads TGCAGTGCTCCACTTGGAGGCCGAAGGAATGAGCAGTTCTTC. It yields the protein CSAPLGGRRNEQFF.

The V gene is TRBV6-5, the J gene TRBJ1-1; no firm D call. The CDR3 has 13 residues. Germline assignment: CDR1 MNHEY and CDR2 SVGAGI. V was pared by 6 bases and J by 3 bases, with 11 bases between. The CDR3: CASRESFHTEAFF. DNA for the CDR3: TGTGCCAGCAGAGAGTCTTTCCACACTGAAGCTTTCTTT.

This clonotype was counted only a few times. The chain is built from TRBV20-1 and TRBJ2-7; D might be TRBD1 (6 bases). V was trimmed by 2 bases and J by 5 bases, leaving 10 bases between them. The CDR3 is 12 amino acids. Germline CDR1 and CDR2: DFQATT and SNEGSKA (reference sequence). The CDR3 loop reads CSARRGTHEQYF. CDR3 DNA sequence: TGCAGTGCTAGAAGGGGGACGCACGAGCAGTACTTC.

V gene TRBV12-3 or TRBV12-4 combines with J gene TRBJ1-5, with 8 nucleotides matching TRBD1. V gave up 3 bases and J gave up 7 bases; unmatched junction bases: 14. This CDR3 comprises 17 residues. The CDR3 DNA is TGTGCCAGCAGTTTTTCCGTCGACAGGGGAGGAGGGCAGCCCCAGCATTTT. This encodes CASSFSVDRGGGQPQHF.

This chain uses TRBV2 with TRBJ2-2, with TRBD1 as a possible D gene (5 bases). CDR1 and CDR2 (germline): SNHLY, FYNNEI. This CDR3 contains 15 residues. V was cut by 4 bases and J by 1 base, with 10 bases left in between. The CDR3 loop is CASSVIQGNTGELFF. The CDR3 nucleotides are TGTGCCAGCAGTGTGATCCAGGGGAACACCGGGGAGCTGTTTTTT.

The gene calls are TRBV4-3 and TRBJ2-5, with D perhaps given as TRBD1 or TRBD2 (5 bases each). V was trimmed by 0 bases and J by 8 bases, leaving 19 bases between them. Per germline, CDR1 LGHNA and CDR2 YSLEER. This CDR3 has 16 residues. This chain's CDR3 is CASSQEAPRGAETQYF. The CDR3 coding sequence is TGCGCCAGCAGCCAAGAGGCGCCTAGAGGGGCCGAAACCCAGTACTTC.

The gene calls are TRBV27 and TRBJ2-3; tentatively, D is TRBD2 (5 bases). Deletions cut 5 bases from V and 1 base from J, with 16 bases between. Per the germline V gene, CDR1 is MNHEY and CDR2 is SMNVEV (reference sequence). The CDR3 is 16 amino acids. The DNA of the CDR3 is TGTGCCAGCAGTCCACCAAGGACTGCCCGCACAGATACGCAGTATTTT. This gives the protein CASSPPRTARTDTQYF.

The rearrangement joins TRBV10-3 to TRBJ2-7; D ambiguous. This CDR3 has 11 residues. Germline CDR1 reads ENHRY; CDR2 reads SYGVKD. V lost 10 bases and J lost 0, with 7 bases in between. This CDR3 reads CATLSSYEQYF. The CDR3 DNA follows: TGTGCCACCCTCAGCTCCTACGAGCAGTACTTC.

The rearrangement uses TRBV19 and TRBJ1-5; 7 nucleotides match TRBD1. J was trimmed by 7 bases and V by 5 bases; bases with no gene match: 11. CDR3 length equals 15 residues. Germline CDR1 LNHDA, CDR2 SQIVND (reference sequence). The CDR3 region has the DNA TGTGCCAGTAGTTCGGACAGGAGAGTAGGCCAGCCCCAGCATTTT. It codes for CASSSDRRVGQPQHF.

The V and J genes are TRBV7-2 and TRBJ2-5, with 11 bases lining up with TRBD1. Germline V gene data show CDR1 as SGHTA and CDR2 as FQGNSA. V shed 5 bases, J shed 5 bases, and the junction held 7 bases outside the gene matches. This CDR3 has 15 amino acids. CDR3 region: CASSRGDRGTETQYF. CDR3 sequence (DNA): TGTGCCAGCAGCCGAGGGGACAGGGGGACGGAGACCCAGTACTTC.

The rearrangement links TRBV29-1 to TRBJ1-1, with a tentative D call TRBD1 (6 bases). Germline CDR1 reads SQVTM; CDR2 reads ANQGSEA. The CDR3 spans 14 residues. V lost 8 bases, J lost 1 base, and 17 bases lay in between. DNA for the CDR3: TGCAGCCTCCGAAGGACAGTGAAGAACACTGAAGCTTTCTTT. Amino acids: CSLRRTVKNTEAFF.

The genes are TRBV6-2 or TRBV6-3 and TRBJ2-7, with D maybe TRBD1 (6 bases). The V end lost 4 bases, the J end lost 3 bases, and 16 bases lay between the germline ends. This CDR3 spans 15 amino acids. The germline CDR1 and CDR2 sequences are MNHEY and SVGEGT. CDR3 protein: CASSWPQGHSYEQYF. The CDR3 coding sequence is TGTGCCAGCAGTTGGCCTCAGGGACACAGCTACGAGCAGTACTTC.

CDR3 sequence: CASSLAPGGEQFF. The CDR3 DNA follows: TGTGCCAGCAGCTTAGCCCCCGGGGGTGAGCAGTTCTTC. V is TRBV7-9 and J is TRBJ2-1, with a tentative D call TRBD2 (6 bases). Trimming cost V 0 bases and J 9 bases, with 9 bases left between them. The CDR3 loop spans 13 amino acids. Germline values: CDR1 SEHNR, CDR2 FQNEAQ (reference sequence).

The V and J genes are TRBV3-1 and TRBJ2-2; D is ambiguous. The CDR3 is 14 amino acids. The V gene's germline CDR1 is LGHDT and CDR2 YNNKEL (reference sequence). V was trimmed by 1 base and J by 2 bases, leaving 5 bases between them. The chain's CDR3 is CASSQGTNTGELFF. As DNA, the CDR3 is TGTGCCAGCAGCCAAGGGACCAACACCGGGGAGCTGTTTTTT.